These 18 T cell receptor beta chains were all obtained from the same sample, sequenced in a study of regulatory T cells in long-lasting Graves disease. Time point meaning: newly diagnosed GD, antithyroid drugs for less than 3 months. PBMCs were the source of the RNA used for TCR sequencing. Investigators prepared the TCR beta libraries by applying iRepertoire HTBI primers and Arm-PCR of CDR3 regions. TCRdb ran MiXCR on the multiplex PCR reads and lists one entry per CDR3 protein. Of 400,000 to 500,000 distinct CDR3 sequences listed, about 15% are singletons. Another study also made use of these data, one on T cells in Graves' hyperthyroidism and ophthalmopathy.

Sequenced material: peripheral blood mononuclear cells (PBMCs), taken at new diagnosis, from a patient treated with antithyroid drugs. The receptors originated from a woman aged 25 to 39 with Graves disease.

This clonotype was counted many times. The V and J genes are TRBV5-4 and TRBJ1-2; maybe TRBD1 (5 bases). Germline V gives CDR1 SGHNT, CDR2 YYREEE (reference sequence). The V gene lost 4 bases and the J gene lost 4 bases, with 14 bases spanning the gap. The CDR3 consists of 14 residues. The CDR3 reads CASSDPGRPYGYTF. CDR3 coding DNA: TGTGCCAGCAGCGACCCGGGACGGCCCTATGGCTACACCTTC.

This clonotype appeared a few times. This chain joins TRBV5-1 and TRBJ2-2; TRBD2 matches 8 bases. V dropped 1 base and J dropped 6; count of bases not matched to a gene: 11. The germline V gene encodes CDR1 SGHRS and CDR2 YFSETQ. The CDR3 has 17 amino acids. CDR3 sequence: CASSLSPTSVNAGELFF. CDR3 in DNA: TGCGCCAGCAGCTTGTCCCCGACTAGCGTGAATGCCGGGGAGCTGTTTTTT.

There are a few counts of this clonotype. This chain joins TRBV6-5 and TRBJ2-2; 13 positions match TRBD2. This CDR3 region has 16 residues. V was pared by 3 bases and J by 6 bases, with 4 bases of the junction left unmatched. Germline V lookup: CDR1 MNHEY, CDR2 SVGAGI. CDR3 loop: CASSYRLAGGAGELFF. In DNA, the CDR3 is TGTGCCAGCAGTTATAGACTAGCGGGAGGAGCCGGGGAGCTGTTTTTT.

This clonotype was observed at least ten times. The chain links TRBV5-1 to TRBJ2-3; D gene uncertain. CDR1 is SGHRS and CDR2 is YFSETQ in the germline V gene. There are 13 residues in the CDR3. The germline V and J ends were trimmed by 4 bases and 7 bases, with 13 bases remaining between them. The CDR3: CASSTSLGNTQYF. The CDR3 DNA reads TGCGCCAGCAGCACCTCCCTAGGGAATACGCAGTATTTT.

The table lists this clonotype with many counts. The CDR3 sequence: CASSLGAGLVAFF. The CDR3 DNA is TGTGCCAGCAGCTTAGGAGCAGGATTGGTAGCTTTCTTT. The J gene is TRBJ1-1, the V gene TRBV7-3; D uncertain. The V gene lost 2 bases and the J gene lost 10 bases, with 14 bases spanning the gap. This CDR3 is 13 amino acids long. Looked up from germline, CDR1 is SGHTA and CDR2 is FQGTGA. Supplemented by reference TRBV7-3 and TRBJ1-1, the full variable domain reads GAGVSQTPSNKVTEKGKYVELRCDPISGHTALYWYRQSLGQGPEFLIYFQGTGAADDSGLPNDRFFAVRPEGSVSTLKIQRTERGDSAVYLCASSLGAGLVAFFGQGTRLTVV.

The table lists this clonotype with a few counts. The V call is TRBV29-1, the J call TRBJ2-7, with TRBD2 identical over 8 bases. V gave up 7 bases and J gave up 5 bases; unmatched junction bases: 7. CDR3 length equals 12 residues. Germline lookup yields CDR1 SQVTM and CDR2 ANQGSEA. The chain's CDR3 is CSARRGGNEQYF. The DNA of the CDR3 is TGCAGCGCGAGACGGGGGGGGAACGAGCAGTACTTC.

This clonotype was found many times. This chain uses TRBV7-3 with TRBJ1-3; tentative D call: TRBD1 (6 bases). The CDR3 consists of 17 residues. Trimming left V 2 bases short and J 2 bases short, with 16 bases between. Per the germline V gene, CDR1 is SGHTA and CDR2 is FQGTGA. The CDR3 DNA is TGTGCCAGCAGCTTATCGGGACACGGGTCTCCTGGAAACACCATATATTTT. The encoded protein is CASSLSGHGSPGNTIYF.

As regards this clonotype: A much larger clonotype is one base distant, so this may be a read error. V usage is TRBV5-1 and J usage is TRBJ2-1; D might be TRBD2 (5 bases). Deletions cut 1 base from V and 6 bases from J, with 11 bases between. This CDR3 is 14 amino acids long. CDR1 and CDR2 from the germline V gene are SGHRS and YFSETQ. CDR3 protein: CASSLSDSVNEQFF. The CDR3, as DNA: TGCGCCAGCAGCTTGTCGGACTCGGTCAATGAGCAGTTCTTC.

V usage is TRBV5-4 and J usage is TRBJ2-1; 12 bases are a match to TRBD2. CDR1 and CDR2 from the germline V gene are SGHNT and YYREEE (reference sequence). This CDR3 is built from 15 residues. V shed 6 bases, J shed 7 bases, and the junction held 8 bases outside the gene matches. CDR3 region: CASNLGTSGRNEQFF. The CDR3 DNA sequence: TGTGCCAGCAACCTCGGGACTAGCGGGCGGAATGAGCAGTTCTTC.

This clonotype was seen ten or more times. The CDR3 DNA reads as TGTGCCAGCAGTTTATCCGGACAGCACACAGATACGCAGTATTTT. Protein product: CASSLSGQHTDTQYF. V gene TRBV27 combines with J gene TRBJ2-3, with D possibly TRBD1 on 6 matching bases. This CDR3 has 15 residues. V was cut by 0 bases and J by 2 bases, with 9 bases left in between. The germline gives CDR1 MNHEY, CDR2 SMNVEV (reference sequence).

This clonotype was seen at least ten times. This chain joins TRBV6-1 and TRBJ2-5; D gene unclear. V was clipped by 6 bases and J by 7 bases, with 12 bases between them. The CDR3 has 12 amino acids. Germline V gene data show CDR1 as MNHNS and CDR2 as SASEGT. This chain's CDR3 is CASSWMAGTQYF. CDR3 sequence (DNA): TGTGCCAGCAGCTGGATGGCCGGGACCCAGTACTTC.

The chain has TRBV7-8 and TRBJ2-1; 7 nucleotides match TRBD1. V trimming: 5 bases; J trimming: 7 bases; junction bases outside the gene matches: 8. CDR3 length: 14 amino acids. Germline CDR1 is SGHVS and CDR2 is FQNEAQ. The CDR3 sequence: CASSLRTGKNEQFF. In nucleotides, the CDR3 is TGTGCCAGCAGCCTAAGGACAGGCAAGAATGAGCAGTTCTTC. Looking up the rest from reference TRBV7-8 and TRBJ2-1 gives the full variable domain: GAGVSQSPRYKVAKRGQDVALRCDPISGHVSLFWYQQALGQGPEFLTYFQNEAQLDKSGLPSDRFFAERPEGSVSTLKIQRTQQEDSAVYLCASSLRTGKNEQFFGPGTRLTVL.

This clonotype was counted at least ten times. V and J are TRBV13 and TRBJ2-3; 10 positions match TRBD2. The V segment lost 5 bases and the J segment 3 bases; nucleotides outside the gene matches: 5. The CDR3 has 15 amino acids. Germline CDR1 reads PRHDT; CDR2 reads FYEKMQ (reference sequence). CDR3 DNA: TGTGCCAGCAGCCGCGGACTAGCGGAAACAGATACGCAGTATTTT. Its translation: CASSRGLAETDTQYF.

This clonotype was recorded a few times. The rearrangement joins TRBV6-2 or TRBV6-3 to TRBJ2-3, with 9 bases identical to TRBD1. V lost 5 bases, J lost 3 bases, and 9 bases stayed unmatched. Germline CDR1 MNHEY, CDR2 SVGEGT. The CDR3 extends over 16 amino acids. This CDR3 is CASSDGTGLRTDTQYF. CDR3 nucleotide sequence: TGTGCCAGCAGTGACGGGACAGGGTTAAGGACAGATACGCAGTATTTT.

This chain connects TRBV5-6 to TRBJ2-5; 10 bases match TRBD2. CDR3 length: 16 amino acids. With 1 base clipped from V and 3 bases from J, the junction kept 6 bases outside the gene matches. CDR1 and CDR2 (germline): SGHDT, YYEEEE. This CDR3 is CASSLFPGLAEETQYF. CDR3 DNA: TGTGCCAGCAGCTTGTTTCCAGGACTAGCGGAAGAGACCCAGTACTTC.

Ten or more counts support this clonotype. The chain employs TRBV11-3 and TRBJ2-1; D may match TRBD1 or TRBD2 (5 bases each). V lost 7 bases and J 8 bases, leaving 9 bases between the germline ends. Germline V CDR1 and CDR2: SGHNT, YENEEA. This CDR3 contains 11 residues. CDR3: CASKGSYEQFF. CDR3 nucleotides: TGTGCCAGCAAGGGGAGCTATGAGCAGTTCTTC.

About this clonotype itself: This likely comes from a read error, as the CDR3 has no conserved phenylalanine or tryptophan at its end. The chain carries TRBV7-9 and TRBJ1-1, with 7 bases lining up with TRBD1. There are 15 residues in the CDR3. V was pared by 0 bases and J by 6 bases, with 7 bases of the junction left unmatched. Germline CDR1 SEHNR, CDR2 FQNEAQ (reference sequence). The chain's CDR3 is CASSLAGRGPSEAFL. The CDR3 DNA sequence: TGTGCCAGCAGCTTAGCGGGTAGGGGGCCCTCTGAAGCTTTCCTT.

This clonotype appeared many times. In nucleotides, the CDR3 is TGTGCCAGCAGCTTACTAGTGGGGGGACACAATGAGCAGTTCTTC. This translates into CASSLLVGGHNEQFF. The chain recombines TRBV7-8 with TRBJ2-1; perhaps TRBD2 as D (6 bases). Trimming took off 2 bases at V and 5 bases at J, with 13 bases between the two ends. CDR3 size: 15 residues. Per germline, CDR1 SGHVS and CDR2 FQNEAQ.